This TCR beta chain was sequenced for a study of blood T cell repertoires in COVID-19. About the research overall: Sources were T cells, B-cell-depleted T cells, or PBMCs; the material itself was cDNA or gDNA.

Libraries were prepared by immunoSEQ multiplex PCR; TCRdb keeps only in-frame clonotypes and omits some of them. The sample shows approximately 170,000 clones, approximately 95% of them seen only once. V was pared by 5 bases and J by 11 bases, with 10 bases of the junction left unmatched. Germline loops: CDR1 MNHEY, CDR2 SVGEGT. The CDR3 is 13 amino acids. The sequencing sample was made of peripheral blood. The chain carries TRBV6-2 or TRBV6-3 and TRBJ1-1, with 8 bases identical to TRBD1. The clonotype was recovered from a woman in her fifties or sixties with COVID-19, enrolled during active disease. As DNA, the CDR3 is TGTGCCAGCAGTCAGGGACAGGTTCAGGAGGCTTTCTTT. This codes for CASSQGQVQEAFF.